A single sample gave rise to the 6 T cell receptor beta chains below, sequenced in a study of OX40 agonist ivuxolimab in advanced cancers. Assay: immunoSEQ multiplex PCR; the TCRdb copy retains only in-frame clones and omits some. Counted here are about 80,000 clones, roughly 88% occurring once; the ten biggest clones make up around 2%. Sequences were derived from CD4+ or CD8+ T cells sorted from blood, sampled in a trial of the OX40 agonist ivuxolimab. The receptors were gathered from an adult with an advanced solid tumor such as melanoma, head and neck, liver or kidney cancer.

The rearrangement joins TRBV6-5 to TRBJ2-3; no clear D. V was trimmed by 4 bases and J by 2 bases, leaving 10 bases between them. There are 14 residues in the CDR3. Germline-derived CDR1 and CDR2 are MNHEY and SVGAGI. The CDR3 bases are TGTGCCAGCAGTTCGGGCGGATACACAGATACGCAGTATTTT. It is translated as CASSSGGYTDTQYF.

With respect to this clone: The junction departs from germline at one end; a sequencing error may be responsible. The chain employs TRBV7-7 and TRBJ1-2; D call uncertain. The CDR3 consists of 13 residues. Germline V lookup: CDR1 SSHAT, CDR2 FNYEAQ (reference sequence). DNA for the CDR3: TGTGCTAGCAGCTTAGCGCTCGGGAACGGCTACACCTTC. Translating gives CASSLALGNGYTF.

V and J are TRBV11-3 and TRBJ2-7; no firm D call. V lost 5 bases and J 7 bases, leaving 12 bases between the germline ends. From germline, CDR1 is SGHNT and CDR2 YENEEA. This CDR3 has 12 amino acids. The CDR3 spells CASSLYEDEQYF. The CDR3 nucleotides are TGTGCCAGCAGCCTGTATGAAGATGAGCAGTACTTC.

The V call is TRBV7-9, the J call TRBJ2-3; D remains unclear. The CDR3 loop spans 14 amino acids. Germline CDR1 and CDR2: SEHNR and FQNEAQ (reference sequence). Trimming shortened V by 3 bases and J by 6 bases, and 13 bases separated the two germline ends. This CDR3 reads CASSFPSSGDTQYF. CDR3 nucleotides: TGTGCCAGCAGCTTCCCCTCGAGTGGGGATACGCAGTATTTT.

The V gene is TRBV10-3, the J gene TRBJ1-2; perhaps TRBD1 as D (5 bases). The V end lost 3 bases, the J end lost 8 bases, and 16 bases lay between the germline ends. Germline V gives CDR1 ENHRY, CDR2 SYGVKD. This CDR3 comprises 14 residues. The CDR3 DNA reads TGTGCCATCAGTGAAGGGCAGGGAATATGGGGCTACACCTTC. Residues: CAISEGQGIWGYTF.

The chain couples TRBV19 to TRBJ2-2; 8 nucleotides line up with TRBD1. CDR3 length equals 17 residues. Germline values: CDR1 LNHDA, CDR2 SQIVND (reference sequence). The J segment lost 5 bases and the V segment lost 3 bases, leaving 11 bases of the junction unmatched. The CDR3 is CASSMMGTGGWTGELFF. The CDR3 coding sequence is TGTGCCAGTAGTATGATGGGTACAGGGGGATGGACCGGGGAGCTGTTTTTT.